The rows below give T cell receptor beta chains drawn from one sample of a study of radiotherapy plus CTLA-4 blockade in lung cancer. TCRdb's copy holds only in-frame clones and misses some; the assay was immunoSEQ multiplex PCR. The sample contains about 80,000 clones, around 76% of which appear only once. Sequencing used peripheral blood, obtained from a patient treated with radiotherapy plus ipilimumab. The receptor set was obtained from a human donor with non-small cell lung cancer whose response to radiotherapy plus ipilimumab could not be evaluated. Some clones in this sample may be carry-over from other donors' samples. Both conserved end residues are part of each CDR3. The D gene is left open where the match is weak. Where a row states a size, it is once, few, many or the class of an expanded clone; other rows omit it.

-,TRBV7-2,TRBD2,TRBJ2-7,CASRVSGGARVHEQYF,TGTGCCAGCAGGGTTAGCGGGGGGGCCCGGGTCCACGAGCAGTACTTC
-,TRBV7-2,-,TRBJ2-5,CASSPTRGETQYF,TGTGCCAGCAGTCCGACTAGGGGAGAGACCCAGTACTTC
-,TRBV21-1,-,TRBJ1-2,CASLDGTEHGYTF,TGTGCCAGCCTCGACGGGACAGAGCATGGCTACACCTTC
-,TRBV27,TRBD2,TRBJ2-5,CASSPREGLAGYQETQYF,TGTGCCAGCAGTCCCCGTGAAGGGCTAGCGGGGTACCAAGAGACCCAGTACTTC
once,TRBV7-9,-,TRBJ1-2,CASSSGLRGYTF,TGTGCCAGCAGCTCAGGTTTAAGGGGCTACACCTTC
-,TRBV18,TRBD2,TRBJ2-3,CASSLAGGPTDTQYF,TGTGCCAGCTCATTGGCGGGGGGGCCGACAGATACGCAGTATTTT
-,TRBV4-3,TRBD1,TRBJ2-7,CASSFAGTGGYEQYF,TGCGCCAGCAGCTTTGCCGGGACAGGGGGGTACGAGCAGTACTTC
few,TRBV4-2,-,TRBJ1-4,CASSQGPRVELFF,TGTGCCAGCAGCCAAGGTCCGAGGGTAGAACTGTTTTTT
-,TRBV18,-,TRBJ1-2,CASSQNSLNYGYTF,TGTGCCAGCTCACAGAACAGCCTAAACTATGGCTACACCTTC
-,TRBV7-2,TRBD2,TRBJ2-2,CASSRLASGELFF,TGTGCCAGCAGCCGACTAGCGTCCGGGGAGCTGTTTTTT
-,TRBV7-2,TRBD2,TRBJ2-5,CASRRGGGRGETQYF,TGTGCCAGCAGACGAGGCGGGGGGCGAGGGGAGACCCAGTACTTC
-,TRBV6-5,TRBD1,TRBJ1-2,CASSYYRGRYGYTF,TGTGCCAGCAGTTACTACAGGGGCCGCTATGGCTACACCTTC
-,TRBV6-1,TRBD1,TRBJ1-1,CASSDDRGLVNTEAFF,TGTGCCAGCAGTGACGACAGGGGGTTGGTGAACACTGAAGCTTTCTTT
-,TRBV6-1,TRBD2,TRBJ2-7,CASSGELAGTYEQYF,TGTGCCAGCAGTGGGGAACTAGCGGGTACCTACGAGCAGTACTTC
once,TRBV28,TRBD1,TRBJ1-2,CASRGQLYGYTF,TGTGCCAGCAGGGGACAGCTTTATGGCTACACCTTC
-,TRBV2,TRBD1,TRBJ2-2,CASSWTGGKIGELFF,TGTGCCAGCAGTTGGACAGGGGGTAAAATCGGGGAGCTGTTTTTT
-,TRBV27,TRBD2,TRBJ2-5,CASSFRLAGGPGETQYF,TGTGCCAGCAGTTTTAGACTAGCGGGGGGGCCCGGGGAGACCCAGTACTTC
-,TRBV11-3,-,TRBJ2-1,CASSLAAGPPYNEQFF,TGTGCCAGCAGCTTAGCGGCAGGCCCACCCTACAATGAGCAGTTCTTC
-,TRBV7-8,TRBD1,TRBJ1-5,CASSLGRTGGFNQPQHF,TGTGCCAGCAGCTTAGGCCGGACAGGGGGCTTCAATCAGCCCCAGCATTTT
-,TRBV28,-,TRBJ2-3,CASSLLETGTDTQYF,TGTGCCAGCAGTTTATTAGAGACAGGAACAGATACGCAGTATTTT
-,TRBV6-6,TRBD1,TRBJ2-7,CASRDRVAEQYF,TGTGCCAGCCGGGACAGGGTCGCCGAGCAGTACTTC
-,TRBV7-9,-,TRBJ2-5,CASTGRGPETQYF,TGTGCCAGCACCGGGAGGGGGCCCGAGACCCAGTACTTC
-,TRBV28,-,TRBJ1-2,CASSFEVTVLNYGYTF,TGTGCCAGCAGTTTTGAGGTGACAGTACTTAACTATGGCTACACCTTC
once,TRBV28,TRBD1,TRBJ1-6,CASSWGQRFGRPLHF,TGTGCCAGCAGTTGGGGACAGCGCTTCGGGCGGCCCCTCCACTTT
once,TRBV27,TRBD2,TRBJ2-1,CASSLAGGPYNEQFF,TGTGCCAGCAGTTTAGCGGGGGGGCCCTACAATGAGCAGTTCTTC
-,TRBV28,-,TRBJ2-2,CASSPQGRGTGELFF,TGTGCCAGCAGCCCGCAGGGACGGGGGACCGGGGAGCTGTTTTTT
-,TRBV6-5,-,TRBJ1-1,CASSSLALAWAFF,TGTGCCAGCAGTTCCTTAGCCCTCGCCTGGGCTTTCTTT
-,TRBV5-4,-,TRBJ2-2,CASSFGGTNTGELFF,TGTGCCAGCAGCTTCGGGGGAACCAACACCGGGGAGCTGTTTTTT